The TCR beta chain described here comes from a study of identical twins. About this clonotype itself: Its antigen is unidentified.

A universal primer binding site was introduced by template switching. The final cDNA contained unique molecular identifiers. In TCRdb, the 5' RACE reads were re-called with MiXCR into one record per CDR3 protein. The table records 600,000 to 800,000 distinct CDR3 sequences, about 20% of them present only once. The study's findings and limits: Findings came from cross-sectional statistics, without long-term follow-up of donors. Researchers reported excess low generation probability among twin-shared out-of-frame alpha sequences.

The same data also contributed to another study, on T cells expressing NK-cell markers. That source reports: A few donors' CD3+CD56-NKG2C+ cells were dominated by the same clonotypes.

Sequences were obtained from PBMCs. This receptor was obtained from a woman under 30 in good health.

CDR3 nucleotides: TGCAGTGCTAGTGATCCCTGGGCAGGACAAGCTAGCACAGATACGCAGTATTTT. Translating gives CSASDPWAGQASTDTQYF. This chain links TRBV20-1 with TRBJ2-3; a possible D gene is TRBD1 (5 bases). The CDR3 has 18 amino acids. Per germline, CDR1 DFQATT and CDR2 SNEGSKA (reference sequence). V was pared by 3 bases and J by 0 bases, with 22 bases between.